This entry lists 30 T cell receptor beta chains sequenced from one sample in a study of T cells in Graves' hyperthyroidism and ophthalmopathy (dated by TCRdb to the late 2010s). The receptor library was made with multiplex PCR. Reads for this sample came from an Illumina HiSeq 2000. TCR beta CDR3 regions were amplified from RNA transcripts. The TCR CDR3 was subjected to a first round of RT-PCR using the HTBI primer set and the Qiagen OneStep RT-PCR kit. TCRdb's own reprocessing of the public reads used fastp at Q25 and MiXCR and kept productive beta chains. All rows with the same CDR3 protein become a single entry with the most common DNA and genes. The sample table holds 200,000 to 300,000 distinct CDR3 sequences, of which roughly a quarter were seen once. The top ten constitute roughly a third of the sample. The sample taken for sequencing was blood. The receptors stem from a woman aged 40 to 55 with Graves' ophthalmopathy.

The CDR3 loop reads CASSRIGEQYF. CDR3 nucleotide sequence: TGTGCCAGCAGCCGAATCGGCGAGCAGTACTTC. V usage is TRBV3-1 and J usage is TRBJ2-7; D is ambiguous. This CDR3 spans 11 amino acids. Germline V CDR1 and CDR2: LGHDT, YNNKEL (reference sequence). Trimming removed 4 bases at V and 6 bases at J, with 7 bases between.

Points on this clonotype: One end of the junction varies from germline; a read error may be responsible. The chain uses TRBV28 and TRBJ1-5; D call uncertain. CDR3 length: 14 residues. Germline-derived CDR1 and CDR2 are MDHEN and SYDVKM. CDR3 sequence reads: CASSWVSSNQPQRF. The CDR3, as DNA: TGTGCCAGCAGTTGGGTCAGCAGCAATCAGCCCCAGCGTTTT.

This clonotype was counted once. This rearrangement joins TRBV9 to TRBJ2-7, with D perhaps TRBD2 (6 bases). CDR3 length: 16 residues. V was shortened by 3 bases and J by 3 bases, with 19 bases between the two germline ends. The germline V gene encodes CDR1 SGDLS and CDR2 YYNGEE. For the CDR3, the DNA is TGTGCCAGCAGCGGAGCCCTGGGGGGTGAGGACTACGAGCAGTACTTC. This sequence encodes CASSGALGGEDYEQYF.

The chain links TRBV28 to TRBJ2-7; 10 bases match TRBD1. V lost 6 bases and J lost 3; bases outside the gene matches: 8. Looked up from germline, CDR1 is MDHEN and CDR2 is SYDVKM. The CDR3 is 15 amino acids. The CDR3 DNA follows: TGTGCCAGCAGGCGGGACAGGGGTCACTACTACGAGCAGTACTTC. It specifies CASRRDRGHYYEQYF.

This clonotype has only a few counts. V and J are TRBV7-6 and TRBJ1-2; no clear D gene. Per the germline V gene, CDR1 is SGHVS and CDR2 is FNYEAQ. CDR3 length: 17 amino acids. Trimming left V 1 base short and J 3 bases short, with 18 bases between. CDR3: CASSLGASSTLHYGYTF. The CDR3, as DNA: TGTGCCAGCAGCTTAGGAGCCTCCTCCACCCTCCACTATGGCTACACCTTC.

The chain carries TRBV2 and TRBJ1-2, with D possibly being TRBD1 (6 bases). Germline V gene sequence: CDR1 SNHLY, CDR2 FYNNEI. Trimming took off 7 bases at V and 8 bases at J, with 14 bases between the two ends. CDR3 size: 12 residues. CDR3 in amino acids: CASNQIGGGYTF. The CDR3 nucleotides are TGTGCCAGCAACCAAATAGGGGGAGGCTACACCTTC.

CDR3 DNA: TGTGCCAGCAGTAAGGGACTAGCGGTGTCGGGAAACATTCAGTACTTC. Its translation: CASSKGLAVSGNIQYF. The J gene is TRBJ2-4, the V gene TRBV6-1, with TRBD2 matching over 11 bases. The V and J ends lost 5 bases and 6 bases, in that order; junction bases with no gene match: 9. CDR1 and CDR2 (germline): MNHNS, SASEGT. The CDR3 runs 16 residues.

The J gene is TRBJ2-7, the V gene TRBV5-6, with TRBD1 as a possible D gene (5 bases). Germline V gene data show CDR1 as SGHDT and CDR2 as YYEEEE. Trimming took off 0 bases at V and 0 bases at J, with 7 bases between the two ends. The CDR3 covers 14 residues. DNA for the CDR3: TGTGCCAGCAGCTTGGCAGGGATCTCCTACGAGCAGTACTTC. It translates to CASSLAGISYEQYF.

This chain links TRBV30 with TRBJ1-1, with D tentatively TRBD1 (6 bases). CDR1 is GTSNPN, CDR2 SVGIG, per germline (reference sequence). V lost 0 bases and J lost 4, with 15 bases in between. This CDR3 is built from 15 residues. CDR3 bases: TGTGCCTGGAGTGTACTCCGGGGGCCAGGCACTGAAGCTTTCTTT. It translates to CAWSVLRGPGTEAFF. The whole variable domain, remainder taken from reference TRBV30 and TRBJ1-1, is SQTIHQWPATLVQPVGSPLSLECTVEGTSNPNLYWYRQAAGRGLQLLFYSVGIGQISSEVPQNLSASRPQDRQFILSSKKLLLSDSGFYLCAWSVLRGPGTEAFFGQGTRLTVV.

This clonotype was counted many times. This chain uses TRBV24-1 with TRBJ2-2, with D maybe TRBD2 (5 bases). The germline V gene has CDR1 KGHDR and CDR2 SFDVKD. Trimming cost V 9 bases and J 0 bases, with 10 bases left between them. There are 14 residues in the CDR3. CDR3 coding DNA: TGTGCCACCCGAGGGCTTACGAACACCGGGGAGCTGTTTTTT. Residues: CATRGLTNTGELFF.

The chain is built from TRBV7-9 and TRBJ2-5; tentatively, D is TRBD1 or TRBD2 (5 bases each). The CDR3 loop spans 14 amino acids. The germline V and J ends were trimmed by 5 bases and 9 bases, with 19 bases remaining between them. Looked up from germline, CDR1 is SEHNR and CDR2 is FQNEAQ (reference sequence). CDR3 nucleotides: TGTGCCAGCAGCCCCCTCCCCCCCCCGGGGCCCCAGTACTTC. The encoded protein is CASSPLPPPGPQYF.

J is TRBJ1-2 and V is TRBV12-3 or TRBV12-4; D is uncertain. This CDR3 contains 14 residues. Trimming left V 3 bases short and J 5 bases short, with 13 bases between. CDR3 nucleotides: TGTGCCAGCAGTTTTCCCGGAAGGGCATATGGCTACACCTTC. Amino acids: CASSFPGRAYGYTF.

Many counts were recorded for this clonotype. The gene calls are TRBV12-3 or TRBV12-4 and TRBJ2-3, with D unclear. This CDR3 has 15 residues. V was trimmed by 3 bases and J by 1 base, leaving 11 bases between them. The CDR3 loop reads CASSLLGVGTDTQYF. The DNA for the CDR3 is TGTGCCAGCAGTTTGCTAGGAGTGGGCACAGATACGCAGTATTTT.

This clonotype came up many times. The gene calls are TRBV4-1 and TRBJ1-6, with D hard to call. The germline V and J ends were trimmed by 4 bases and 5 bases, with 12 bases remaining between them. Germline V gene sequence: CDR1 MGHRA, CDR2 YSYEKL. The CDR3 loop spans 15 amino acids. The CDR3 spells CASSLTFGDNSPLHF. CDR3 in DNA: TGCGCCAGCAGCCTTACCTTTGGGGATAATTCACCCCTCCACTTT.

This clonotype was counted at least ten times. The chain has TRBV20-1 and TRBJ2-1; no definite D call. The ends were cut back, 3 bases at V and 3 bases at J, with 9 bases in the middle. CDR1 is DFQATT and CDR2 is SNEGSKA in the germline V gene (reference sequence). The CDR3 runs to 13 residues. CDR3 sequence: CSARTANYNEQFF. The CDR3 DNA reads as TGCAGTGCTAGGACTGCCAACTACAATGAGCAGTTCTTC.

This clonotype was found many times. The rearrangement links TRBV27 to TRBJ1-1, with a possible D match to TRBD1 (6 bases). CDR3 length: 14 amino acids. Germline CDR1 MNHEY, CDR2 SMNVEV (reference sequence). V lost 2 bases and J 1 base, leaving 8 bases between the germline ends. The CDR3 is CASSLQGTNTEAFF. CDR3 DNA: TGTGCCAGCAGTTTACAGGGGACGAACACTGAAGCTTTCTTT.

The sample holds many counts of this clonotype. This chain connects TRBV2 to TRBJ2-2, with D possibly matching TRBD2 (6 bases). In germline, CDR1 is SNHLY, CDR2 FYNNEI. This CDR3 comprises 17 residues. V shed 6 bases and J shed 0 bases, with 17 bases lying between them. The CDR3 DNA is TGTGCCAGCAGACCGGACTACCACATCGCGAACACCGGGGAGCTGTTTTTT. It codes for CASRPDYHIANTGELFF.

This clonotype occurred many times. The rearrangement joins TRBV9 to TRBJ1-2; D gene uncertain. This CDR3 spans 13 amino acids. CDR1 is SGDLS and CDR2 is YYNGEE in the germline V gene. Trimming removed 3 bases from V and 0 bases from J, with 6 bases in between. CDR3 amino acids: CASSDTPNYGYTF. In DNA form, the CDR3 reads TGTGCCAGCAGCGATACACCTAACTATGGCTACACCTTC.

J is TRBJ2-5 and V is TRBV7-6; D call uncertain. Germline values: CDR1 SGHVS, CDR2 FNYEAQ. There are 16 residues in the CDR3. With 2 bases removed from V and 4 bases from J, the gap between germline ends came to 17 bases. The DNA for the CDR3 is TGTGCCAGCAGCTTAATCGGTGTCCGTTCCGGAGAGACCCAGTACTTC. Its protein is CASSLIGVRSGETQYF.

This clonotype was picked up a small number of times. This chain connects TRBV6-2 or TRBV6-3 to TRBJ1-1; 8 bases line up with TRBD1. Germline lookup yields CDR1 MNHEY and CDR2 SVGEGT. CDR3 size: 18 residues. J lost 4 bases, V lost 2 bases, and 15 bases had no gene match. CDR3 residues: CASSYPSDRGGDITEAFF. The DNA for the CDR3 is TGTGCCAGCAGTTACCCCTCCGACAGGGGCGGTGATATCACTGAAGCTTTCTTT.

This clonotype turned up a few times. The genes are TRBV19 and TRBJ2-7, with TRBD1 identical over 8 bases. Germline V CDR1 and CDR2: LNHDA, SQIVND (reference sequence). This CDR3 spans 13 amino acids. Trimming removed 4 bases from V and 2 bases from J; junction bases left unmatched: 1. DNA for the CDR3: TGTGCCAGTAGTACGGACAGGGCCTACGAGCAGTACTTC. It yields the protein CASSTDRAYEQYF.

The table lists this clonotype with a few counts. The rearrangement links TRBV28 to TRBJ2-7; perhaps D is TRBD1 or TRBD2 (5 bases each). Between the trimmed V and J ends, which lost 9 bases and 0 bases, there was a span of 12 bases. CDR1 is MDHEN, CDR2 SYDVKM, per germline. The CDR3 runs to 13 residues. The CDR3 DNA reads as TGTGCCAGTCACGGGACGGTCTCCTACGAGCAGTACTTC. Its translation: CASHGTVSYEQYF.

In this sample, this clonotype turned up many times. The rearrangement joins TRBV29-1 to TRBJ1-5; TRBD1 aligns across 9 bases. CDR3 size: 12 residues. V was pared by 4 bases and J by 5 bases, with 0 bases of the junction left unmatched. Germline V gene sequence: CDR1 SQVTM, CDR2 ANQGSEA. CDR3 DNA sequence: TGCAGCGTTGGGGACAGGGATCAGCCCCAGCATTTT. Residues: CSVGDRDQPQHF.

The chain links TRBV6-2 or TRBV6-3 to TRBJ2-7; no reliable D call. Trimming shortened V by 7 bases and J by 0 bases, and 10 bases separated the two germline ends. The CDR3 has 13 residues. Germline-derived CDR1 and CDR2 are MNHEY and SVGEGT. CDR3: CASILALSYEQYF. CDR3 sequence (DNA): TGTGCCAGCATCCTGGCACTCTCCTACGAGCAGTACTTC.

With regard to this clonotype: One end of the junction fails to match germline, which may point to a read error. CDR3 DNA sequence: TGTGCCACCAGCAGTGGATTCGGTGTCCAAGAGACTCAGTACTTC. Protein: CATSSGFGVQETQYF. J is TRBJ2-5 and V is TRBV15; D gene unclear. In germline, CDR1 is LNHNV, CDR2 YYDKDF (reference sequence). The CDR3 runs to 15 residues.

This clonotype showed up many times. V gene TRBV20-1 combines with J gene TRBJ2-5, with a weak D call TRBD2 (6 bases). The CDR3 is 15 amino acids. Trimming removed 6 bases from V and 4 bases from J, with 21 bases in between. From germline, CDR1 is DFQATT and CDR2 SNEGSKA (reference sequence). CDR3 region: CSARIIGQGGETQYF. The CDR3 bases are TGCAGTGCCAGGATAATTGGGCAGGGAGGAGAGACCCAGTACTTC.

This clonotype was detected many times. The chain uses TRBV5-1 and TRBJ2-5, with D hard to call. CDR1 and CDR2 (germline): SGHRS, YFSETQ. V was trimmed by 3 bases and J by 5 bases, leaving 20 bases between them. This CDR3 spans 16 amino acids. CDR3 loop: CASSSLSRPSPETQYF. The DNA of the CDR3 is TGCGCCAGCAGCTCCCTTTCGCGGCCATCCCCGGAGACCCAGTACTTC.

This clonotype was seen at least ten times. The genes are TRBV19 and TRBJ1-6, with TRBD1 identical over 11 bases. In germline, CDR1 is LNHDA, CDR2 SQIVND (reference sequence). J lost 9 bases, V lost 6 bases, and 4 bases had no gene match. This CDR3 spans 14 amino acids. The CDR3 coding sequence is TGTGCCAGTAGGCCCGGGACAGGGGGTTCACCCCTCCACTTT. This sequence encodes CASRPGTGGSPLHF.

This clonotype was counted at least ten times. J is TRBJ1-2 and V is TRBV7-9, with 12 positions matching TRBD1. CDR1 and CDR2 from the germline V gene are SEHNR and FQNEAQ (reference sequence). The junction had 4 bases not matched to a gene; V was cut back by 2 bases and J by 6 bases. This CDR3 is 15 amino acids long. CDR3 region: CASSLTGTGGNGYTF. DNA of the CDR3: TGTGCCAGCAGCTTAACCGGGACAGGGGGCAATGGCTACACCTTC.

This clonotype was seen ten or more times. The V call is TRBV7-8, the J call TRBJ2-7; perhaps TRBD1 as D (5 bases). Trimming took 3 bases from V and 5 from J, leaving 23 bases between them. CDR3 length equals 17 residues. CDR1 SGHVS and CDR2 FQNEAQ come from the germline V gene. The CDR3 region is CASSFFQDQWGLNEQYF. DNA for the CDR3: TGTGCCAGCAGCTTTTTCCAAGACCAATGGGGCCTAAACGAGCAGTACTTC.